Listed below are T cell receptor beta chains from one sample, sequenced in a study of T-cell reconstitution after alpha-beta-depleted transplantation in children. TCRdb reprocessed the PCR reads via MiXCR and lists one record per CDR3 protein. The profile shows 700,000 to 950,000 distinct CDR3 sequences, approximately 15% of them singletons. Material: PBMCs, mostly from graft donor cells, obtained 360 days after TCRalphabeta/CD19-depleted stem cell transplant. The receptors here all came from a male patient younger than 18 who had a stem cell transplant for acute lymphoblastic leukemia, so the T cells may come from the graft donor. CDR3s include the opening cysteine and the closing phenylalanine or tryptophan. D genes are given only for firm matches. Some rows have no size entry. The others give once, few or many, or a class for an expanded clone.

CDR3 protein	CDR3 DNA	V gene	J gene	clone size	D gene
CAISSRGGGELQPQHF	TGTGCCATCAGTTCCCGAGGGGGGGGGGAACTTCAGCCCCAGCATTTT	TRBV10-3	TRBJ1-5	few	NA
CASRLVRTGVTYEQYF	TGCGCCAGCAGGCTAGTCCGTACAGGGGTAACCTACGAGCAGTACTTC	TRBV5-1	TRBJ2-7	NA	TRBD1
CASSLRDRGYEQYF	TGTGCCAGCAGCCTCCGGGACAGGGGCTACGAGCAGTACTTC	TRBV5-1	TRBJ2-7	many	TRBD1
CSVEDKSSYEQYF	TGCAGCGTTGAAGATAAGTCTTCCTACGAGCAGTACTTC	TRBV29-1	TRBJ2-7	many	NA
CASSLPSFGHEQFF	TGTGCCAGCAGTTTGCCCTCCTTCGGCCATGAGCAGTTCTTC	TRBV27	TRBJ2-1	NA	NA
CASSLGDRASIRYTF	TGCGCCAGCAGCTTGGGGGACAGGGCCTCTATTCGCTACACCTTC	TRBV5-1	TRBJ1-2	NA	TRBD1
CSAPEGWGTGHSGANVLTF	TGCAGTGCCCCCGAGGGTTGGGGGACAGGTCACTCTGGGGCCAACGTCCTGACTTTC	TRBV20-1	TRBJ2-6	NA	TRBD1
CASSHPLRRTSESSYNEQFF	TGTGCCAGCAGCCATCCCCTACGTCGGACTAGCGAGAGCTCCTACAATGAGCAGTTCTTC	TRBV4-2	TRBJ2-1	NA	TRBD2
CASSLVGGYTEAFF	TGTGCCAGCAGTTTAGTTGGGGGCTACACTGAAGCTTTCTTT	TRBV12-3/TRBV12-4	TRBJ1-1	many	NA
CASSPQDRETQYF	TGTGCCAGCAGTCCCCAGGATCGGGAGACCCAGTACTTC	TRBV6-8	TRBJ2-5	few	NA
CASSFPTGTVEQYF	TGTGCCAGCAGCTTCCCAACAGGGACGGTCGAGCAGTACTTC	TRBV7-8	TRBJ2-7	NA	NA
CASSLLRPEETQYF	TGTGCCAGCAGCTTACTACGGCCTGAGGAGACCCAGTACTTC	TRBV7-8	TRBJ2-5	NA	NA
CASSWVAEETQYF	TGTGCCAGCAGCTGGGTGGCGGAAGAGACCCAGTACTTC	TRBV5-4	TRBJ2-5	few	NA
CSIIWTENTEAFF	TGCAGCATTATATGGACAGAGAACACTGAAGCTTTCTTT	TRBV29-1	TRBJ1-1	NA	NA
CASSRAGALGQPQHF	TGCGCCAGCAGCAGGGCAGGGGCGCTCGGTCAGCCCCAGCATTTT	TRBV5-1	TRBJ1-5	NA	NA
CASSQDSRQGISDTQYF	TGCGCCAGCAGCCAAGATTCGCGACAGGGGATCTCAGATACGCAGTATTTT	TRBV4-1	TRBJ2-3	NA	TRBD1
CATSDSRRGGAGANVLTF	TGTGCCACCAGTGATTCTCGTCGAGGGGGCGCGGGGGCCAACGTCCTGACTTTC	TRBV24-1	TRBJ2-6	few	TRBD1
CASSRTEQFF	TGTGCCAGTAGTAGGACCGAGCAGTTCTTC	TRBV19	TRBJ2-1	many	NA
CASRALGTSYNEQFF	TGTGCCAGCAGGGCCTTAGGGACCTCCTACAATGAGCAGTTCTTC	TRBV14	TRBJ2-1	NA	NA
CASSSSGAGTGANVLTF	TGCGCCAGCAGCTCCTCCGGGGCAGGGACAGGGGCCAACGTCCTGACTTTC	TRBV5-1	TRBJ2-6	NA	NA
CASSPRSFYSGNIQYF	TGTGCCAGCAGTCCGCGGTCTTTTTATTCGGGAAACATTCAGTACTTC	TRBV12-3/TRBV12-4	TRBJ2-4	NA	NA
CSVELSRTSANTQYF	TGCAGCGTTGAACTCTCTAGGACCTCCGCAAATACGCAGTATTTT	TRBV29-1	TRBJ2-3	few	NA
CASSLIASRGPYEQYF	TGTGCCAGCAGTTTAATAGCCAGCCGGGGACCTTACGAGCAGTACTTC	TRBV27	TRBJ2-7	NA	NA
CASQEEASGSRETQYF	TGTGCCTCTCAGGAGGAGGCTAGCGGGAGTAGGGAGACCCAGTACTTC	TRBV10-3	TRBJ2-5	few	TRBD2
CASSPRVLGSYQETQYF	TGTGCCAGCAGCCCCCGGGTTTTGGGCTCGTACCAAGAGACCCAGTACTTC	TRBV3-1	TRBJ2-5	few	NA
CASSDEALPTEAFF	TGTGCCAGCAGTGACGAGGCTCTCCCCACTGAAGCTTTCTTT	TRBV2	TRBJ1-1	NA	NA
CSVEFGQGAETQYF	TGCAGCGTTGAATTTGGACAGGGAGCAGAGACCCAGTACTTC	TRBV29-1	TRBJ2-5	NA	TRBD1
CASSPPTGRHSDEQFF	TGTGCCAGCTCACCACCGACAGGGAGACACTCGGATGAGCAGTTCTTC	TRBV18	TRBJ2-1	few	TRBD1
CASSSRLNTDTQYF	TGCGCCAGCAGCTCCCGTCTTAACACAGATACGCAGTATTTT	TRBV5-1	TRBJ2-3	few	NA
CATSIDRGSSGANVLTF	TGTGCCACCAGCATAGACAGGGGAAGCTCTGGGGCCAACGTCCTGACTTTC	TRBV15	TRBJ2-6	NA	TRBD1